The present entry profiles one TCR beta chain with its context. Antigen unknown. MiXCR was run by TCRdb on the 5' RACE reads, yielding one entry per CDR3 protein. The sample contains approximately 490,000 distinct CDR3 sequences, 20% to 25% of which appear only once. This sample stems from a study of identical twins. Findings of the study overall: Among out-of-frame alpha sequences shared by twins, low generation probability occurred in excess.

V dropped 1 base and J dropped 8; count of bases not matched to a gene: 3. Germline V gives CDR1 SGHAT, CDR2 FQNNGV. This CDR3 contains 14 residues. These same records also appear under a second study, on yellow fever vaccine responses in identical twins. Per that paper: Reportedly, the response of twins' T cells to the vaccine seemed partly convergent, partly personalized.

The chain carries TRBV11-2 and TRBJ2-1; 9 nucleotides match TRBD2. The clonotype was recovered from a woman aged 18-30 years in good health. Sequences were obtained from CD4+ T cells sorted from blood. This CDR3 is CASSLVGTSYEQFF. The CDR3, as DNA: TGTGCCAGCAGCTTAGTAGGGACTAGCTATGAGCAGTTCTTC.